The T cell receptor beta chain under discussion was sequenced for a study of response to subunit inactivated influenza vaccine (dated by TCRdb to 2017 to 2018). Some background on the complete study: Deep quantitative profiling of the T cell receptor repertoire was used in the study to follow responses to a trivalent subunit inactivated influenza vaccine.

CDR1 is given as LNHNV and CDR2 as YYDKDF, both from the germline V gene (reference sequence). The cysteine opens and the phenylalanine closes a CDR3 of 16 amino acids. CDR3 DNA only is kept here, 48 bases in frame from base 1. The trim is 5 bases for V and 7 bases for J, with a gap of 18 bases between the germline ends. This clonotype turned up a few times. Its antigen remains undetermined. Base quality data are lacking; no much larger clone is found one base away. Overall results and qualifications from the work: The authors suggested that each seasonal influenza vaccination may recruit only a limited number of new T cells.

Receptors were amplified or captured by RT-PCR. Sequencing was carried out with an Illumina HiSeq 2500. TCRdb reran the public reads through fastp at Q25 and MiXCR, keeping productive beta chains. Records with the same CDR3 protein are collapsed into one entry carrying the most frequent genes and DNA. In all, the sample holds hundreds of thousands of distinct CDR3 sequences, and roughly 20% of those were seen once. In total, the top ten clones hold roughly a tenth of the sample. Sequencing used PBMCs from blood, obtained approximately 5 days after vaccination. This clonotype was obtained from a man in his fifties who received an inactivated influenza vaccine. Donor details come from another sample of the same person, matched by shared clones. The V and J genes are TRBV15 and TRBJ1-6; possibly the D gene is TRBD1, per 6 matching bases. The CDR3 sequence is CATSATGWWPNSPLHF. DNA sequence: TGTGCCACCAGCGCAACAGGGTGGTGGCCCAATTCACCCCTCCACTTT.